Detailed here is one T cell receptor (beta chain). These data come from a study of regulatory T cells in long-lasting Graves disease. Relying on iRepertoire HTBI primers and Arm-PCR of CDR3 regions, the team built TCR beta libraries. TCRdb independently ran MiXCR on the multiplex PCR reads; one entry per CDR3 protein. The sample has fewer than 350,000 distinct CDR3 sequences; over 15% are singletons. Sample time point: newly diagnosed GD, antithyroid drugs for less than 3 months. RNA isolated from PBMCs was used to make the TCR library. American Thyroid Association guidelines defined how Graves' disease was diagnosed. All patients originated from an endocrinology department located in Xi'an, China. This sequence was found in a female donor with Graves disease. The sequenced sample was peripheral blood mononuclear cells (PBMCs), obtained at new diagnosis, from a patient treated with antithyroid drugs.

CDR3 region: CASSMGQEDTIYF. The CDR3 bases are TGTGCCAGCAGTATGGGACAGGAGGACACCATATATTTT. This chain uses TRBV28 with TRBJ1-3; 8 bases agree with TRBD1. The V gene's germline CDR1 is MDHEN and CDR2 SYDVKM. With 5 bases clipped from V and 8 bases from J, the junction kept 5 bases outside the gene matches. This CDR3 has 13 amino acids.